This T cell receptor beta chain was found in a study of T cells in localized non-small cell lung cancer. Study outcomes and limitations: The study detected a median approximately 57 of the top 100 tumor clones in adjacent lung. Heterogeneity cannot be ruled out, as sequencing used one tumor region only.

There are 13 residues in the CDR3. The germline V gene encodes CDR1 SGHRS and CDR2 YFSETQ. With 1 base removed from V and 5 bases from J, the gap between germline ends came to 6 bases. Regarding this clone: The antigen is unknown.

TCRdb's copy holds only in-frame clones and misses some; the assay was immunoSEQ multiplex PCR. The sample lists around 140,000 clones; roughly nine tenths were seen once. The origin of this receptor is a female donor older than 55 with stage I lung adenocarcinoma. This rearrangement joins TRBV5-1 to TRBJ2-2; D uncertain. Here the sequenced sample was peripheral blood, taken before any cancer treatment. The CDR3 coding sequence is TGCGCCAGCAGCTTGTCTGTTACCGGGGAGCTGTTTTTT. This encodes CASSLSVTGELFF.